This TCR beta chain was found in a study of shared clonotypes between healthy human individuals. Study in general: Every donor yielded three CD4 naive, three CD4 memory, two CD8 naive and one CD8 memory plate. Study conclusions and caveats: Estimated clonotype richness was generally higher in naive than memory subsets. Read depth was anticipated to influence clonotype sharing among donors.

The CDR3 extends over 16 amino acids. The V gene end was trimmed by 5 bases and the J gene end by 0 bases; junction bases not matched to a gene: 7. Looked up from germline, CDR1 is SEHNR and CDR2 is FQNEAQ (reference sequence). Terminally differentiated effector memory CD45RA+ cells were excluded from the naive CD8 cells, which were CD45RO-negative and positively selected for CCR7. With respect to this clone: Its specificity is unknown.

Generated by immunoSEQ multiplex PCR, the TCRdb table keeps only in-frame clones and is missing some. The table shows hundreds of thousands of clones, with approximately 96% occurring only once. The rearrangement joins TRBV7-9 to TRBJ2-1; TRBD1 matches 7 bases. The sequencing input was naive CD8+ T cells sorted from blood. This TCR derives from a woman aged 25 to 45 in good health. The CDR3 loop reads CASSQETGSSYNEQFF. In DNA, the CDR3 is TGTGCCAGCAGCCAGGAGACAGGGAGCTCCTACAATGAGCAGTTCTTC.